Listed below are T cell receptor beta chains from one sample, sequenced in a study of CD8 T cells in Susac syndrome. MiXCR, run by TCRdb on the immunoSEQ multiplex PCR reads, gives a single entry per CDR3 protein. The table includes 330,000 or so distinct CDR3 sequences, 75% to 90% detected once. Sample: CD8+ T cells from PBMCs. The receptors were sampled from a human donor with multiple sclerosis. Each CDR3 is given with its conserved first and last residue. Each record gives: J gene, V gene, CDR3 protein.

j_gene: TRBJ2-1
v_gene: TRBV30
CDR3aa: CAWRRAAFWEQFF

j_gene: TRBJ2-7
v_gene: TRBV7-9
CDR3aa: CASSPGTDGSGSWYEQYF

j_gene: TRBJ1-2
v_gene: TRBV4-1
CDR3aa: CASSQDPAGDGYTF

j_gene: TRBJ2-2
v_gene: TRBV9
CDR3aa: CASSGNRREGNTGELFF

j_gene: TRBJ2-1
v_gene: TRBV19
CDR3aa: CASSLQGYVGEQFF

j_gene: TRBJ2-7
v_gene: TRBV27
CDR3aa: CASSFSSSNEQYF

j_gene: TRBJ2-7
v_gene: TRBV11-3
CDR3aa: CASSSRGLLVQYEQYF

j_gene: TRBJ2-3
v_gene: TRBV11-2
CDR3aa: CASSFFQFSSTDTQYF

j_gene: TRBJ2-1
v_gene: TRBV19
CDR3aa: CASSTGLAVNEQFF

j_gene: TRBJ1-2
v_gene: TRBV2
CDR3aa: CASSVLIYGYTF

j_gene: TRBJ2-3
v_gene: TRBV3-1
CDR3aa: CASSQAREGLAGFTQYF

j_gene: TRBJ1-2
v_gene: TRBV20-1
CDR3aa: CSARDMRPYGYTF

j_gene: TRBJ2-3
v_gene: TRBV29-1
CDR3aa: CSVVAGDADTQYF

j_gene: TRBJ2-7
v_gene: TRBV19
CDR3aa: CASSIGLGAYEQYF

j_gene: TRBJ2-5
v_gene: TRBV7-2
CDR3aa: CASSSLGVGLQETQYF

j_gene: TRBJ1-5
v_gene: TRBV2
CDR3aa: CASRAGTGRDFSNQPQHF

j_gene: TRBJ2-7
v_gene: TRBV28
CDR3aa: CASRAGATGARPYYEQYF

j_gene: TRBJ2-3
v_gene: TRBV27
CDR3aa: CASSLGEAGRTDTQYF

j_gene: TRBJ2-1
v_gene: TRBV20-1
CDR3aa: CSARGGQLVYNEQFF

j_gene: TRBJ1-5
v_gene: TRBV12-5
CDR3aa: CASGLPPGTPWGNQPQHF

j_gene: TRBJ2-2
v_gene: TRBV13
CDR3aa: CASSSAPGEYTGELFF

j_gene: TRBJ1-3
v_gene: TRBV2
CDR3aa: CASSGTGTSGNTIYF

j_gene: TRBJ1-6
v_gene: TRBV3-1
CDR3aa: CASSQGRDDDNSPLHF

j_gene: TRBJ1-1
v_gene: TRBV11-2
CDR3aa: CASSFGLNTEAFF

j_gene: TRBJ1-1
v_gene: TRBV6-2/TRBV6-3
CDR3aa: CASSYSDRLAEAFF

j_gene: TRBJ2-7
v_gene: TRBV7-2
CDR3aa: CASSSGLAGVAYEQYF

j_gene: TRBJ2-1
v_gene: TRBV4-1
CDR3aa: CASSQDLSEQFF

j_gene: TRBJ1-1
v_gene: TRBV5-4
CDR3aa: CASGLTGSTEAFF

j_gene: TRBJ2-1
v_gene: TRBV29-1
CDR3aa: CSVVLASYYNEQFF